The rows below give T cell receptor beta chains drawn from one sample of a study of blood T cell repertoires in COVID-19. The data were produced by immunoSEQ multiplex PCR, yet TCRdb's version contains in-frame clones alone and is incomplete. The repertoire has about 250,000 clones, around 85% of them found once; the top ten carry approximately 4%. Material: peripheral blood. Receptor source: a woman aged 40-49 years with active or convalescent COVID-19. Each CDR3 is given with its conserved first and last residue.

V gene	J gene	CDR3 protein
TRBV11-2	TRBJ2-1	CASSLRGDSSYNEQFF
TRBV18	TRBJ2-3	CASSPAGRADTQYF
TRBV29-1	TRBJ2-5	CSVRQGDQETQYF
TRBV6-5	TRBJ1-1	CASSYGTSTEAFF
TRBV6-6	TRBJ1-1	CASSRGQGWLNTEAFF
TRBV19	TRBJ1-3	CASIGGNTIYF
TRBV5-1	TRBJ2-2	CAGRQGALNTGELFF
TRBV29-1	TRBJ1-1	CSVVGGAYTEAFF
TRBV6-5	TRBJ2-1	CASSSPLAFEQFF
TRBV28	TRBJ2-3	CASSLAGEYTQYF
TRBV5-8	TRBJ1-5	CASSWGRRGNQPQHF
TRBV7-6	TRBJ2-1	CASSNGPGNPYNEQFF
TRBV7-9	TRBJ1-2	CASSLALKQGAKDYGYTF
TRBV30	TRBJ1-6	CAASEGEPSSPLHF
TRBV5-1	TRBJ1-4	CASSTGTGNEKLFF
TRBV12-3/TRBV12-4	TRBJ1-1	CASSGQGETEAFF
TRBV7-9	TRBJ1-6	CASRSVGGDNSPLHF
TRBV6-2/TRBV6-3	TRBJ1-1	CASSQEKYTEAFF
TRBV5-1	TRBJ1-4	CASRTGGRQSNEKLFF
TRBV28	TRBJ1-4	CASSTGQGREKLFF
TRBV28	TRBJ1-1	CAVGPEAFF
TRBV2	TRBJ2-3	CASSYRAGADTQYF
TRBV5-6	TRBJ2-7	CASSLSTGREQYF
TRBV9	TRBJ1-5	CASSPGGVNQPQHF
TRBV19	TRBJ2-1	CASSIPGGGIYNEQFF
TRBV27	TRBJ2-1	CASTQTTGNNEQFF
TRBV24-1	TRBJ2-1	CATSELDSTSYNEQFF
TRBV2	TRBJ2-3	CASSEISAGGTDTQYF
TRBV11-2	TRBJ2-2	CASSLRPRGGNGELFF
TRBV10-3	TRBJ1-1	CAISITGKNTEAFF
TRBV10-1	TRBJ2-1	CASQPGGAYNEQFF
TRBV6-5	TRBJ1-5	CASRLGTVNQPQHF
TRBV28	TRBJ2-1	CASTPDRAPYNEQFF
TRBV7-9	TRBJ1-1	CASSSTGKADAFF
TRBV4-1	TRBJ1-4	CASSQTYSLEKLFF
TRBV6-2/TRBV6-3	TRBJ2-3	CASSRRDRNTDTQYF
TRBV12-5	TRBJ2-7	CASGSEGEGRYEQYF
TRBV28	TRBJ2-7	CASWTGGEQYF
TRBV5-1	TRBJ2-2	CASSLQPDTGELFF
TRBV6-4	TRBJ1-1	CASSSSPGVTEAFF